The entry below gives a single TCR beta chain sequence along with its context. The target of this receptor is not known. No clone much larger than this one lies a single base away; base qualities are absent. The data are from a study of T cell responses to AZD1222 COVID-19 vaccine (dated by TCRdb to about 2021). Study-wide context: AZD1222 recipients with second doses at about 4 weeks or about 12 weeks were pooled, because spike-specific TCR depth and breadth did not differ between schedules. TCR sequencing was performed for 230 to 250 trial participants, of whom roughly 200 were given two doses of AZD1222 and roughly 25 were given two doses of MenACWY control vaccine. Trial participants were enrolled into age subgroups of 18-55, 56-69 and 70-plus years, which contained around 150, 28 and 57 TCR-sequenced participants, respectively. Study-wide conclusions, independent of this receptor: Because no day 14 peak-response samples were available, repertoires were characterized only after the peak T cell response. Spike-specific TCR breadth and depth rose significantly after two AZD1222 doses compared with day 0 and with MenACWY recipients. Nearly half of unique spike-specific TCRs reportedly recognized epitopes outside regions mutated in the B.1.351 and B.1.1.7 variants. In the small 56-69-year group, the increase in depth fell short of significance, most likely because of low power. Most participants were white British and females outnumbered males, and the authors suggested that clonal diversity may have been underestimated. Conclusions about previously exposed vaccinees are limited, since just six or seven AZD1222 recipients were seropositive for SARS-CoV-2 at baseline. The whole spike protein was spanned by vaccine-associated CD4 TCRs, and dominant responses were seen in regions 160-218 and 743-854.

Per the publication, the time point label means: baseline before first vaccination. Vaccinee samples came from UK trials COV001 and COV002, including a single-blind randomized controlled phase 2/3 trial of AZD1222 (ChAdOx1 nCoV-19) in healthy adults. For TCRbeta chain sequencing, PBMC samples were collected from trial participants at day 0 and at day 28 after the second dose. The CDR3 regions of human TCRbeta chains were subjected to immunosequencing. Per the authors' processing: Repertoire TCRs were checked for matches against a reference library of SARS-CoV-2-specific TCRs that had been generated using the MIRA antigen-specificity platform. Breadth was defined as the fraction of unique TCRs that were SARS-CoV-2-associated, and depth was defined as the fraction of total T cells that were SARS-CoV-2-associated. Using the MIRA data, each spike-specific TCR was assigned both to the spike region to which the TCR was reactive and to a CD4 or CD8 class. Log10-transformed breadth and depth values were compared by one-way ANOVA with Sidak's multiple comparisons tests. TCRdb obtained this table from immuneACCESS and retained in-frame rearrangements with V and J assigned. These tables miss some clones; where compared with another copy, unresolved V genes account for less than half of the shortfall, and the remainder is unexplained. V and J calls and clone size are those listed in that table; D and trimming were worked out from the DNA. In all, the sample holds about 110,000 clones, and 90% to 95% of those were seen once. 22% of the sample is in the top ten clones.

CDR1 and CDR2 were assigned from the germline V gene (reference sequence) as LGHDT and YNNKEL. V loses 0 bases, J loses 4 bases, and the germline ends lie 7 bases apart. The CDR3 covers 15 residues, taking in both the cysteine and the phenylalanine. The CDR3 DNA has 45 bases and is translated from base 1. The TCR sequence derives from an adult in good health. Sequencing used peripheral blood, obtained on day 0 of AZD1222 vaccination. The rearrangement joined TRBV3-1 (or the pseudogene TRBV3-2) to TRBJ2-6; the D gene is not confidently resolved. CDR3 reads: CASSQDRGGANVLTF. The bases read TGTGCCAGCAGCCAAGATCGAGGAGGGGCCAACGTCCTGACTTTC.